The T cell receptor beta chain described here comes from a study of blood T cell repertoires in COVID-19. Assay: immunoSEQ multiplex PCR; the TCRdb copy retains only in-frame clones and omits some. The data contain about 260,000 clones, 65% to 90% of them seen just once; the ten biggest clones take up about an eighth. The CDR3 has 18 amino acids. The germline V gene encodes CDR1 SEHNR and CDR2 FQNEAQ (reference sequence). V lost 1 base to trimming and J lost 4 bases; unmatched junction nucleotides: 14. The sequence came from a human donor in a cohort sampled during active COVID-19. This chain connects TRBV7-9 to TRBJ2-7, with TRBD2 matching over 9 bases. Sequenced sample: peripheral blood. CDR3 sequence: CASSLVGGLASLSYEQYF. The CDR3 DNA reads TGTGCCAGCAGCTTAGTCGGCGGACTAGCGAGTTTATCTTACGAGCAGTACTTC.